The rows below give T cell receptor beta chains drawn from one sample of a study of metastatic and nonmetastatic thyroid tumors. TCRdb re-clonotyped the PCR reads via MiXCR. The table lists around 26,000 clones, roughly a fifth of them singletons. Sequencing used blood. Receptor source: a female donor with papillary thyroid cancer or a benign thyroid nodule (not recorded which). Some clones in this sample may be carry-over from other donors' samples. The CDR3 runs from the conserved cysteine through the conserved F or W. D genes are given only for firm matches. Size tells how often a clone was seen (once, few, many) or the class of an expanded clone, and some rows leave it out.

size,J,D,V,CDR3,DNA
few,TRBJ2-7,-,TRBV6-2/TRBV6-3,CASSYTEQWYEKYF,TGTGCCAGCAGTTACACCGAACAGTGGTACGAGAAGTACTTC
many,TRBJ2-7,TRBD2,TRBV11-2,CASSLGRLAGGPYEQYF,TGTGCCAGCAGCTTAGGGAGGCTAGCGGGAGGGCCGTATGAGCAGTACTTC
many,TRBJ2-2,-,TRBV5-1,CASSWHEASTGELFF,TGCGCCAGCAGCTGGCACGAGGCTAGCACCGGGGAGCTGTTTTTT
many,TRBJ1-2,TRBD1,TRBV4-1,CASTGDRSISYGYTF,TGCGCCAGCACCGGGGACAGGTCGATCAGCTATGGCTACACCTTC
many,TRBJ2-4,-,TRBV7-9,CASSQDYPGTKNIQYF,TGTGCCAGCAGCCAAGACTATCCCGGGACCAAAAACATTCAGTACTTC
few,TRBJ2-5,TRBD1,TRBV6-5,CASSYPRDREETQYF,TGTGCCAGCAGTTACCCGAGGGACAGGGAGGAGACCCAGTACTTC
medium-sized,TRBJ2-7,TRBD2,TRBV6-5,CASSYGGRGGTSYEQYF,TGTGCCAGCAGTTACGGAGGTCGGGGGGGGACTTCCTACGAGCAGTACTTC
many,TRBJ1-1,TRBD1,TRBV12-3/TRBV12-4,CASSYAGRQGAEAFF,TGTGCCAGCAGTTACGCTGGTAGACAGGGGGCTGAAGCTTTCTTT
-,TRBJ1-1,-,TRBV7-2,CANSPPWEGSTEAFF,TGTGCCAACAGCCCTCCGTGGGAGGGAAGCACTGAAGCTTTCTTT
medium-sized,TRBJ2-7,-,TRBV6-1,CASSPGLLGYEQYF,TGTGCCAGCAGTCCGGGTCTATTGGGGTACGAGCAGTACTTC
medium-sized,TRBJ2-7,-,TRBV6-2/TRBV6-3,CASTPLGPGTTSSYEQYF,TGTGCCAGCACCCCATTGGGGCCCGGGACCACGAGCTCCTACGAGCAGTACTTC
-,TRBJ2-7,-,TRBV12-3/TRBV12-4,CAQFYEQYF,TGTGCTCAGTTCTACGAGCAGTACTTC
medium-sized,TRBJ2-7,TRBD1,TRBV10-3,CAISWDRADEQYF,TGTGCCATCAGCTGGGACAGGGCGGACGAGCAGTACTTC
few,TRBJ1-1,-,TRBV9,CAGGAGGEDTEAFF,TGTGCCGGCGGCGCCGGGGGGGAGGACACTGAAGCTTTCTTT
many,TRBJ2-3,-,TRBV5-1,CASSLEGQPTDTQYF,TGCGCCAGCAGCTTGGAGGGTCAGCCCACAGATACGCAGTATTTT
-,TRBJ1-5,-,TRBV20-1,CSARDGARPQHF,TGCAGTGCTAGAGATGGGGCTCGGCCCCAGCATTTT
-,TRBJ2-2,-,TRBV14,CASSPNRAGELFF,TGTGCCAGCAGCCCGAACAGGGCCGGGGAGCTGTTTTTT
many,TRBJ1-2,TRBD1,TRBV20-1,CSASTRGRRGYTF,TGCAGTGCTAGTACGAGGGGGCGGAGGGGCTACACCTTC
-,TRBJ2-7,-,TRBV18,CASSPHREYEQYF,TGTGCCAGCTCACCCCATCGAGAATACGAGCAGTACTTC
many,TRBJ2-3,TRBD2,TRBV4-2,CASSQSLAGGTDTQYF,TGTGCCAGCAGCCAGTCATTAGCGGGGGGCACAGATACGCAGTATTTT
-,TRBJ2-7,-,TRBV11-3,CASSLTGTEQYF,TGTGCCAGCAGCTTAACTGGGACCGAGCAGTACTTC
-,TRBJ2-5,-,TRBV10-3,CAISESGEHIRQETQYF,TGCGCCATCAGTGAGTCGGGGGAACATATCCGCCAAGAGACCCAGTACTTC
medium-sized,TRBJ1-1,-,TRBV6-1,CASSENTENTEAFF,TGTGCCAGCAGTGAGAATACAGAGAACACTGAAGCTTTCTTT
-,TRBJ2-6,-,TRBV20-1,CSASLYGANVLTF,TGCAGTGCTAGCCTTTATGGGGCCAACGTCCTGACTTTC
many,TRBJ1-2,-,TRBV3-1,CASSQGDYGYTF,TGTGCCAGCAGCCAAGGAGATTATGGCTACACCTTC
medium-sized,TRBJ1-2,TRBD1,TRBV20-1,CSATDRGPGGYTF,TGCAGTGCTACGGACAGGGGGCCGGGTGGCTACACCTTC
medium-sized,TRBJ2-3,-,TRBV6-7,CASSPSLGTDTQYF,TGTGCCAGCAGTCCTTCACTGGGCACAGATACGCAGTATTTT
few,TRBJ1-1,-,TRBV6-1,CASNMWGNTEAFF,TGTGCCAGCAATATGTGGGGGAACACTGAAGCTTTCTTT
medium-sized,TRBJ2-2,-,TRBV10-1,CASSQRLGLDGELFF,TGCGCCAGCAGTCAGCGGTTGGGGCTGGACGGGGAGCTGTTTTTT
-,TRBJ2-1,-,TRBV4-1,CASSQAGDEQFF,TGCGCCAGCAGCCAAGCAGGGGATGAGCAGTTCTTC
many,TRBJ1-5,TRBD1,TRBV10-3,CAVQGNNQPQHF,TGTGCCGTACAGGGGAACAATCAGCCCCAGCATTTT
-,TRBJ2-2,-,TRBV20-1,CSAQVSDSNTGELFF,TGCAGTGCTCAAGTTTCGGATTCGAACACCGGGGAGCTGTTTTTT
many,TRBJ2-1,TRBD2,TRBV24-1,CATSWGLAGPQFF,TGTGCCACCAGCTGGGGACTAGCGGGGCCACAGTTCTTC
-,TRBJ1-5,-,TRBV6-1,CASSQGPDQPQHF,TGTGCCAGCTCTCAGGGTCCTGATCAGCCCCAGCATTTT
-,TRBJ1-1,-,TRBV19,CASSSMNTEAFF,TGTGCCAGTAGTAGTATGAACACTGAAGCTTTCTTT
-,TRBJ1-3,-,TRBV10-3,CAIVRDGTTIYF,TGTGCCATCGTAAGGGATGGAACCACCATATATTTT
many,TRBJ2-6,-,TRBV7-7,CASSPTDGGANVLTF,TGTGCTAGCAGCCCGACGGACGGTGGGGCCAACGTCCTGACTTTC
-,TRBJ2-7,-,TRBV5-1,CASRTDNYEQYF,TGCGCCAGCAGGACAGACAACTACGAGCAGTACTTC
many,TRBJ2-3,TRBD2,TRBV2,CARTSGGARTDTQYF,TGTGCCAGGACTAGCGGGGGGGCCCGCACAGATACGCAGTATTTT
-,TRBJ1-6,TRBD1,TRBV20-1,CSTREGGSPLHF,TGCAGTACTAGAGAAGGGGGCTCACCCCTCCACTTT
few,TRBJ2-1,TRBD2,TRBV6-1,CASIRTSGSQFF,TGTGCCAGCATCCGGACTAGCGGGAGTCAGTTCTTC
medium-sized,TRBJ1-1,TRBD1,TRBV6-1,CASRWGLQGRDTEAFF,TGTGCCAGCAGGTGGGGCTTACAGGGGCGGGACACTGAAGCTTTCTTT
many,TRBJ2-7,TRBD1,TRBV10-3,CATQGGTGSYEQYF,TGCGCCACCCAAGGGGGGACAGGCTCCTACGAGCAGTACTTC
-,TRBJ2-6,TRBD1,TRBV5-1,CAGSSGQGPSGANVLTF,TGCGCCGGCAGCTCCGGACAGGGGCCCTCTGGTGCCAACGTCCTGACTTTC
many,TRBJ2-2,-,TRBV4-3,CASSPHYRYTGELFF,TGCGCCAGCAGCCCCCATTACCGTTACACCGGGGAGCTGTTTTTT
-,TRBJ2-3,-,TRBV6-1,CAIRRRGAGDTQYF,TGTGCCATCAGACGAAGGGGGGCGGGAGATACGCAGTATTTT